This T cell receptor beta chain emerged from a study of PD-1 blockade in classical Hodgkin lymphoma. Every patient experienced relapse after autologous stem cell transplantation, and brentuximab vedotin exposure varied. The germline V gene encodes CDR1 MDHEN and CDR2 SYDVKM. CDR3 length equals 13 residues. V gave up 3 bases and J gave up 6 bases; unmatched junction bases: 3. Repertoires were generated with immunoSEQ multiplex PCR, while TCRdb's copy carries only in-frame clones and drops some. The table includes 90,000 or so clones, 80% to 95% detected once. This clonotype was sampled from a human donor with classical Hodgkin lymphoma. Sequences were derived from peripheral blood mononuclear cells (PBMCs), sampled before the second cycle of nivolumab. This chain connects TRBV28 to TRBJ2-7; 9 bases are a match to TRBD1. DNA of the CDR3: TGTGCCAGCAGTTTCCGACAGGGGGGCGAGCAGTACTTC. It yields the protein CASSFRQGGEQYF. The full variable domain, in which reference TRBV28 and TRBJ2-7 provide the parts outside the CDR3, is DVKVTQSSRYLVKRTGEKVFLECVQDMDHENMFWYRQDPGLGLRLIYFSYDVKMKEKGDIPEGYSVSREKKERFSLILESASTNQTSMYLCASSFRQGGEQYFGPGTRLTVT.